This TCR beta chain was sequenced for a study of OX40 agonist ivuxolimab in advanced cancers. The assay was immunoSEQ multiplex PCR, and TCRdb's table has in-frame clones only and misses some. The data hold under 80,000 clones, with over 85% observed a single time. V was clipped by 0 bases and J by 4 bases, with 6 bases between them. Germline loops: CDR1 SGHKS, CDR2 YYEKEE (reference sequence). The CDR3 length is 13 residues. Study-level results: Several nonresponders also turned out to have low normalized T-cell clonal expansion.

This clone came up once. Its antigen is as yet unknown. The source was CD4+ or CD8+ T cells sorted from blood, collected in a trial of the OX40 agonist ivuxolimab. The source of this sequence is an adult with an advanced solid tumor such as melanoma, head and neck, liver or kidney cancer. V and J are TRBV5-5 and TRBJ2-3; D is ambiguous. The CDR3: CASSLVWADTQYF. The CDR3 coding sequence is TGTGCCAGCAGCTTGGTATGGGCAGATACGCAGTATTTT.